This record covers a single T cell receptor beta chain. Its target antigen remains unknown. No per-base quality is available; no much larger clone lies one base away. Trimming accounts for 5 bases at V and 4 bases at J, while the number of junction bases matched to no gene is 5. From the cysteine through the phenylalanine, the CDR3 covers 13 amino acids. The retained sequence is limited to the CDR3, 39 bases, with the frame set at the first base. From the germline V gene (reference sequence), CDR1 is LNHDA and CDR2 is SQIVND. This record belongs to a study of blood T cell repertoires in COVID-19 (dated by TCRdb to the early 2020s). For the wider study: Samples from collaborators originated in the United States, Italy and Spain and spanned both the acute and convalescent phases of COVID-19. The dataset comprised deeply sampled blood TCRbeta repertoires from subjects exposed to, actively infected with, or recovered from COVID-19. The repertoires were released in a freely available public database meant as a resource for research on the immune response to SARS-CoV-2. The prospective study material was composed of cDNA or gDNA derived from T cells, B-cell-depleted T cells, or PBMCs. The sample metadata nearly always contained a de-identified subject ID, COVID-19 status, age in years and sex. Samples were obtained from the ongoing ImmuneRACE study (first 160 participants) and from 1,200 or so subjects provided by 6 global collaborators. Where available, HLA class I and class II types were obtained from metadata supplied by the sample provider rather than from assay-based typing.

The collaborating institutions used their own protocols to collect whole blood in K2EDTA tubes. Collaborator samples were shipped for TCRbeta analysis as frozen whole blood, isolated PBMCs, or DNA extracted from either sample type. What the authors observed across the whole study: The quantity of clinical and demographic metadata differed by source and by participant and was supplied without curation.

TCRbeta CDR3 regions were amplified from genomic DNA by means of the immunoSEQ Assay, a bias-controlled multiplex PCR. In the paper's pipeline: The number of nucleated cells in each sample was estimated from the amplification of reference gene primers within the assay. Sequence reads were collapsed and filtered to measure the absolute abundance of every unique TCRbeta CDR3 rearrangement. For each sample, productive Simpson clonality was calculated as the square root of Simpson's diversity index over productive rearrangements. TCRdb took over this immuneACCESS table, retaining in-frame rearrangements with V and J assigned. Such tables are incomplete; in checked studies, under half of the missing clones stem from an unresolved V gene, and the remainder is unexplained. From that table come the V and J calls and clone size; the DNA was used to work out D and trimming. Counted in this sample were 240,000 or so clones; approximately 86% of them appeared once. The leading ten clones occupy around 0.8% of the sample.

The V and J segments used are TRBV19 and TRBJ2-7, and 7 junction bases match TRBD2. The sample was peripheral blood. The source of this sequence is a woman aged 25 to 39 with acute or convalescent COVID-19. CDR3 reads: CASSPTSVYEQYF. The sequence in DNA is TGTGCCAGTAGTCCAACTAGCGTGTACGAGCAGTACTTC. Full variable domain (CDR3 extended with the reference TRBV19 and TRBJ2-7 proteins): DGGITQSPKYLFRKEGQNVTLSCEQNLNHDAMYWYRQDPGQGLRLIYYSQIVNDFQKGDIAEGYSVSREKKESFPLTVTSAQKNPTAFYLCASSPTSVYEQYFGPGTRLTVT.